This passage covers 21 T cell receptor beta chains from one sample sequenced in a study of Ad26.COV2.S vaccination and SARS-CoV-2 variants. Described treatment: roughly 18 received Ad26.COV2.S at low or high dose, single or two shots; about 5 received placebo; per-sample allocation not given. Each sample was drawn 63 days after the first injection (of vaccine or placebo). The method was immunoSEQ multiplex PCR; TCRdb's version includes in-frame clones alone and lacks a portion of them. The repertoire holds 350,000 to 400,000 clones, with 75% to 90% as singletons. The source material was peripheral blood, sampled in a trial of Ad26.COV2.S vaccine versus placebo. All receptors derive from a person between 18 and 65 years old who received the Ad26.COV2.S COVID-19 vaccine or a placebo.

The CDR3 DNA is TGTGCCAGCAGCCAAGATAGGGGCGGGGTTTACAATGAGCAGTTCTTC. Its protein product is CASSQDRGGVYNEQFF. The rearrangement uses TRBV4-2 and TRBJ2-1; D possibly corresponds to TRBD2 (6 bases). CDR1 and CDR2 from the germline V gene are LGHNA and YNFKEQ. Trimming removed 0 bases from V and 4 bases from J, with 13 bases in between. This CDR3 contains 16 residues.

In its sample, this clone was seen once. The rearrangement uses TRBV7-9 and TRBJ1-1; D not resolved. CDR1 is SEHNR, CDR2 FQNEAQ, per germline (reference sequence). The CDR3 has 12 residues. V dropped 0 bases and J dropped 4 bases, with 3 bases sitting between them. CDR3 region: CASSLAVTEAFF. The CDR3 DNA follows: TGTGCCAGCAGCTTAGCAGTCACTGAAGCTTTCTTT.

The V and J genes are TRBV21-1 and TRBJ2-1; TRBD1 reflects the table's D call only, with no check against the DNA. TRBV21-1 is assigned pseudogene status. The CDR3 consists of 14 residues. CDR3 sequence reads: CASSPGTGGNEQFF. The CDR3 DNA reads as TGTGCCAGCAGCCCCGGGACAGGGGGCAATGAGCAGTTCTTC.

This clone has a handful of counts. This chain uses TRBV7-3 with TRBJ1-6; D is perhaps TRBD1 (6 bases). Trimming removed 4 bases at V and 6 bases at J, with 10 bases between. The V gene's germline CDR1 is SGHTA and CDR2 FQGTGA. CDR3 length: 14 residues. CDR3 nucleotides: TGTGCCAGCAGCTCAGGACAGTTTAATTCACCCCTCCACTTT. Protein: CASSSGQFNSPLHF.

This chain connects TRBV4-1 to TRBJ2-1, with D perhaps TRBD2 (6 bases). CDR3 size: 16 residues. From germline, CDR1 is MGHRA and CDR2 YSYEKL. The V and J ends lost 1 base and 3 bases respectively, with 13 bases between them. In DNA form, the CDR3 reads TGCGCCAGCAGCCAAGCATTCGGGGGAGGCTACAATGAGCAGTTCTTC. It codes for CASSQAFGGGYNEQFF.

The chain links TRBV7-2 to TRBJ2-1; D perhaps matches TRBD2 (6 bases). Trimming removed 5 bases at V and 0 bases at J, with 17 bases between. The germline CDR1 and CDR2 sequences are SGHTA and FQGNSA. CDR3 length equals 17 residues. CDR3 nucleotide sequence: TGTGCCAGCAGCCCGCCAAGCGGGCTGTTCTCCTACAATGAGCAGTTCTTC. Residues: CASSPPSGLFSYNEQFF.

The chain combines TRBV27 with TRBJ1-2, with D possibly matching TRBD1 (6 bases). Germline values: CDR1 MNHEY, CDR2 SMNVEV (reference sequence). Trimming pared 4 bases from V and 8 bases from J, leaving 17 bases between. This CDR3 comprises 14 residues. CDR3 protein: CASSSQGSPGGYTF. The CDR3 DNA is TGTGCCAGCAGTTCACAGGGCTCCCCTGGAGGCTACACCTTC.

In nucleotides, the CDR3 is TGTGCCAGCAGCTCGATTCTGAACACTGAAGCTTTCTTT. It translates to CASSSILNTEAFF. The rearrangement joins TRBV6-5 to TRBJ1-1; D call uncertain. Per the germline V gene, CDR1 is MNHEY and CDR2 is SVGAGI. Trimming stripped 6 bases from V and 0 bases from J, with 8 bases between. The CDR3 has 13 amino acids.

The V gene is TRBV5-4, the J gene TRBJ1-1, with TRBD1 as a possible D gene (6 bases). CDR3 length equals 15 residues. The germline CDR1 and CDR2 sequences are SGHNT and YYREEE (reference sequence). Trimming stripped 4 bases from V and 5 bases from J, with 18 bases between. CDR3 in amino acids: CASSPGQGRLTEAFF. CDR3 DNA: TGTGCCAGCAGCCCGGGGCAGGGGAGGTTGACTGAAGCTTTCTTT. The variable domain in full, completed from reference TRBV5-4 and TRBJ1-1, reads ETGVTQSPTHLIKTRGQQVTLRCSSQSGHNTVSWYQQALGQGPQFIFQYYREEENGRGNFPPRFSGLQFPNYSSELNVNALELDDSALYLCASSPGQGRLTEAFFGQGTRLTVV.

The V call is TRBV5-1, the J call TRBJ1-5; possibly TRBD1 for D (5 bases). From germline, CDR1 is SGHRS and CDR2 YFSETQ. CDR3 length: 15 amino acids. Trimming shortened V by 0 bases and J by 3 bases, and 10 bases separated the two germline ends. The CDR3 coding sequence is TGCGCCAGCAGCTTGGGCCCAGGGTACAATCAGCCCCAGCATTTT. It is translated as CASSLGPGYNQPQHF.

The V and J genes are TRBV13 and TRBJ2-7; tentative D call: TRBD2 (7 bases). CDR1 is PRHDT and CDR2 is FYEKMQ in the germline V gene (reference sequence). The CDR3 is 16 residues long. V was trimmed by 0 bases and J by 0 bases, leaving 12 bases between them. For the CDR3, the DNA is TGTGCCAGCAGCTTAGGGGGCGGGGGCTCCTCCTACGAGCAGTACTTC. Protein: CASSLGGGGSSYEQYF.

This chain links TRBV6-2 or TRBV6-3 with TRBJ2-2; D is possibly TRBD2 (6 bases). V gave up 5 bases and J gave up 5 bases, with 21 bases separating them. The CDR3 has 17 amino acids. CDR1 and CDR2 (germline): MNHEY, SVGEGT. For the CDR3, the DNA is TGTGCCAGCAGTGCCTTAGGGAGGCCTGGGAGGACCGGGGAGCTGTTTTTT. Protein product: CASSALGRPGRTGELFF.

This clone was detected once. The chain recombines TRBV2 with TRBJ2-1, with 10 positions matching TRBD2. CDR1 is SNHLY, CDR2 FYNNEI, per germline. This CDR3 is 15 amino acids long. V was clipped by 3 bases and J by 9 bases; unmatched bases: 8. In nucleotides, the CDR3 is TGTGCCAGCAGTGAGTCGTCTAGCGGGAGTATTGAGCAGTTCTTC. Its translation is CASSESSSGSIEQFF.

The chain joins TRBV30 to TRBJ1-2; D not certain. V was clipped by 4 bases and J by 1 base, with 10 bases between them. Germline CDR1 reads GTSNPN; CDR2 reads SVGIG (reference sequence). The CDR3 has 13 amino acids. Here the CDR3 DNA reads TGTGCCTGGATTCATAAACTTAACTATGGCTACACCTTC. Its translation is CAWIHKLNYGYTF.

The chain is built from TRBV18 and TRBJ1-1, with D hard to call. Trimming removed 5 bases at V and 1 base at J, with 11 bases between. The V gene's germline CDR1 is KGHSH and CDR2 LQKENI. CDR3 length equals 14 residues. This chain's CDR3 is CASSAQGSNTEAFF. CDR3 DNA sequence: TGTGCCAGCTCAGCCCAAGGCTCGAACACTGAAGCTTTCTTT.

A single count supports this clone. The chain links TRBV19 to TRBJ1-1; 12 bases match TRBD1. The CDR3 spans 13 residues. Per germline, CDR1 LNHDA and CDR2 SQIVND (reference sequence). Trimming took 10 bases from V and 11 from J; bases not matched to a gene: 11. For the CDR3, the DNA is TGTGCCACCTCGGGGACAGGGGGCGGTGGGGCTTTCTTT. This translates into CATSGTGGGGAFF. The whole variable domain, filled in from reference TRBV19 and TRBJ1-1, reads DGGITQSPKYLFRKEGQNVTLSCEQNLNHDAMYWYRQDPGQGLRLIYYSQIVNDFQKGDIAEGYSVSREKKESFPLTVTSAQKNPTAFYLCATSGTGGGGAFFGQGTRLTVV.

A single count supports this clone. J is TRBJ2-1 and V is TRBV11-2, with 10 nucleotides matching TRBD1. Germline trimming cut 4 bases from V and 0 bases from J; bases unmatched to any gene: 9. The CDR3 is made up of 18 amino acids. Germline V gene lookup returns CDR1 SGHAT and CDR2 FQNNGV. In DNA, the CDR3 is TGTGCCAGCAGCTCTCCGGGACAGGGGAAATTCTCCTACAATGAGCAGTTCTTC. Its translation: CASSSPGQGKFSYNEQFF.

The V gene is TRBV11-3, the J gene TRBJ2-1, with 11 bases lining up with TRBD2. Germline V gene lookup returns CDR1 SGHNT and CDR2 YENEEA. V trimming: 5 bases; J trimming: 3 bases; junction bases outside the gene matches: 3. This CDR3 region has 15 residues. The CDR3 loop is CASSIGTSGYNEQFF. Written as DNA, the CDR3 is TGTGCCAGCAGCATCGGGACTAGCGGCTACAATGAGCAGTTCTTC.

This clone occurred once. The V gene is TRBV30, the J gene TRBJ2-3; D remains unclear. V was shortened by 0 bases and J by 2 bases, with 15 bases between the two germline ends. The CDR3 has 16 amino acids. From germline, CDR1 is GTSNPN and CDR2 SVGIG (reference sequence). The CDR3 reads CAWSVGRTSFTDTQYF. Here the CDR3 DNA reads TGTGCCTGGAGTGTAGGCCGGACCTCGTTCACAGATACGCAGTATTTT.

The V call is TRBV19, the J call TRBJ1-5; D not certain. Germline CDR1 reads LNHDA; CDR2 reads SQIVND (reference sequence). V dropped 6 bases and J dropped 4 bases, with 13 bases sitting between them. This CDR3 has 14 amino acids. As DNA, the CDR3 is TGTGCCAGTAGGCAGACCGGGAGGAATCAGCCCCAGCATTTT. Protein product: CASRQTGRNQPQHF.

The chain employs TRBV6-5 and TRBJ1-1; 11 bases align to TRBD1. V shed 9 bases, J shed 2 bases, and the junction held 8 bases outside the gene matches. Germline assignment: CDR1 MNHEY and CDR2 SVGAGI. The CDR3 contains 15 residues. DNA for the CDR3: TGTGCCAGTAAAATGGGACAGGGGGTAAACACTGAAGCTTTCTTT. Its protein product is CASKMGQGVNTEAFF.